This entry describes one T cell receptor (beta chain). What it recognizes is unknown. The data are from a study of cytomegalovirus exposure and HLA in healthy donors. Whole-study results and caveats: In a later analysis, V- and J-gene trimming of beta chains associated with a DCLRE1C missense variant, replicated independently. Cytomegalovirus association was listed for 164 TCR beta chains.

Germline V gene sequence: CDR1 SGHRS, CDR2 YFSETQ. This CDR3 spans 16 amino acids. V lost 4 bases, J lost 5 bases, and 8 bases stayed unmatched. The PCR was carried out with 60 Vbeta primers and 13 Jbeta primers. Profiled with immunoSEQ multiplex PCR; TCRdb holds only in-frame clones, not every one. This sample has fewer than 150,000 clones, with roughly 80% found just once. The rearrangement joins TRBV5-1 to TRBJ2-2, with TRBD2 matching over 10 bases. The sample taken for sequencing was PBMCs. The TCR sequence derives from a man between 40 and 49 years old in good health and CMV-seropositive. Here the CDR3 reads CASSPLAGVLTGELFF. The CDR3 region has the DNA TGCGCCAGCAGCCCTCTAGCGGGAGTACTGACCGGGGAGCTGTTTTTT. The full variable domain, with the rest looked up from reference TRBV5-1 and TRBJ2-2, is KAGVTQTPRYLIKTRGQQVTLSCSPISGHRSVSWYQQTPGQGLQFLFEYFSETQRNKGNFPGRFSGRQFSNSRSEMNVSTLELGDSALYLCASSPLAGVLTGELFFGEGSRLTVL.